Listed below are T cell receptor beta chains from one sample, sequenced in a study of cytomegalovirus exposure and HLA in healthy donors. The data were produced by immunoSEQ multiplex PCR, yet TCRdb's version contains in-frame clones alone and is incomplete. Of roughly 120,000 clones listed, about four fifths are singletons. What was sequenced was PBMCs. The receptor set was obtained from a man aged 25-40 years in good health and CMV-seronegative. The CDR3 runs from the conserved cysteine through the conserved F or W. A D gene is named only where the DNA matches it firmly. Clone size is not always given. Where it is, it says once, few, many or a class for expanded clones.

CDR3nt: TGTGCCTTCGGGCAGGGGAATGAAAAACTGTTTTTT; CDR3aa: CAFGQGNEKLFF; d_gene: .; v_gene: TRBV30; abundance: .; j_gene: TRBJ1-4; len: 12
CDR3nt: TGTGCCAGTAGTGTGGGGCAGTATAGCAATCAGCCCCAGCATTTT; CDR3aa: CASSVGQYSNQPQHF; d_gene: .; v_gene: TRBV19; abundance: .; j_gene: TRBJ1-5; len: 15
CDR3nt: TGTGCCAGCAGCCGAGGGACTGAACTCTCCTACGAGCAGTACTTC; CDR3aa: CASSRGTELSYEQYF; d_gene: .; v_gene: TRBV27; abundance: .; j_gene: TRBJ2-7; len: 15
CDR3nt: TGTGCCAGCAGTTGGACAGGAGGACAGCCCCAGCATTTT; CDR3aa: CASSWTGGQPQHF; d_gene: TRBD1; v_gene: TRBV6-6; abundance: .; j_gene: TRBJ1-5; len: 13
CDR3nt: TGTGCCAGCAGCCGCCTGCGGGTCGACACTGAAGCTTTCTTT; CDR3aa: CASSRLRVDTEAFF; d_gene: .; v_gene: TRBV7-2; abundance: .; j_gene: TRBJ1-1; len: 14
CDR3nt: TGTGCCATCGGTTCCGGACTAGAAGAGACCCAGTACTTC; CDR3aa: CAIGSGLEETQYF; d_gene: TRBD2; v_gene: TRBV10-3; abundance: .; j_gene: TRBJ2-5; len: 13
CDR3nt: TGCGCCAGCAGCCAAGGACAGGGGGCCGGAAAACTGTTTTTT; CDR3aa: CASSQGQGAGKLFF; d_gene: TRBD1; v_gene: TRBV4-3; abundance: few; j_gene: TRBJ1-4; len: 14
CDR3nt: TGTGCCAGCAGCACACCGGGACAGGGGAACTCACCCCTCCACTTT; CDR3aa: CASSTPGQGNSPLHF; d_gene: TRBD1; v_gene: TRBV28; abundance: .; j_gene: TRBJ1-6; len: 15
CDR3nt: TGTGCCAGCAGCCCCCGGGACAGGGAGGATGAAAAACTGTTTTTT; CDR3aa: CASSPRDREDEKLFF; d_gene: TRBD1; v_gene: TRBV7-9; abundance: .; j_gene: TRBJ1-4; len: 15
CDR3nt: TGTGCCAGCAGGCAGGGACAGGGGGCTAACACTGAAGCTTTCTTT; CDR3aa: CASRQGQGANTEAFF; d_gene: TRBD1; v_gene: TRBV2; abundance: .; j_gene: TRBJ1-1; len: 15
CDR3nt: TGTGCCAGCAGCTTAGGAGGGACAGGGGTTAACTATGGCTACACCTTC; CDR3aa: CASSLGGTGVNYGYTF; d_gene: TRBD1; v_gene: TRBV7-2; abundance: .; j_gene: TRBJ1-2; len: 16
CDR3nt: TGTGCCAGCAGCTTTTTTTCCCAGTCCCGTTACGAGCAGTACTTC; CDR3aa: CASSFFSQSRYEQYF; d_gene: .; v_gene: TRBV11-2; abundance: .; j_gene: TRBJ2-7; len: 15
CDR3nt: TGTGCCAGCAGCGGAGGGTCTAGGTACCAAGAGACCCAGTACTTC; CDR3aa: CASSGGSRYQETQYF; d_gene: .; v_gene: TRBV5-6; abundance: .; j_gene: TRBJ2-5; len: 15
CDR3nt: TGTGCCAGCAGCTTCCTACTGACAGGTACCTACGAGCAGTACTTC; CDR3aa: CASSFLLTGTYEQYF; d_gene: .; v_gene: TRBV7-2; abundance: .; j_gene: TRBJ2-7; len: 15
CDR3nt: TGTGCCTGTGCGGGACGGACCTACGAGCAGTACTTC; CDR3aa: CACAGRTYEQYF; d_gene: .; v_gene: TRBV30; abundance: .; j_gene: TRBJ2-7; len: 12
CDR3nt: TGTGCCAGCAGCTTGGGGACAGGGGGTAGGTACGAGCAGTACTTC; CDR3aa: CASSLGTGGRYEQYF; d_gene: TRBD1; v_gene: TRBV11-2; abundance: .; j_gene: TRBJ2-7; len: 15
CDR3nt: TGTGCCAGCAGTGCGGCCAGCGGGGGTACCGGGGAGCTGTTTTTT; CDR3aa: CASSAASGGTGELFF; d_gene: TRBD2; v_gene: TRBV28; abundance: few; j_gene: TRBJ2-2; len: 15
CDR3nt: TGTGCCAGCAGGGGGCCGAAATTCGGGTACTATGGCTACACCTTC; CDR3aa: CASRGPKFGYYGYTF; d_gene: TRBD1; v_gene: TRBV19; abundance: .; j_gene: TRBJ1-2; len: 15
CDR3nt: TGTGCCAGCAGTTACCTTCTGGCAGTCAACCAAGAGACCCAGTACTTC; CDR3aa: CASSYLLAVNQETQYF; d_gene: .; v_gene: TRBV6-6; abundance: once; j_gene: TRBJ2-5; len: 16
CDR3nt: TGTGCCAGCAGACTAACCGGGACACCTAACTATGGCTACACCTTC; CDR3aa: CASRLTGTPNYGYTF; d_gene: .; v_gene: TRBV6-5; abundance: .; j_gene: TRBJ1-2; len: 15
CDR3nt: TGTGCCAGCAGTGAAGGCGTCGTTAATGAAAAACTGTTTTTT; CDR3aa: CASSEGVVNEKLFF; d_gene: .; v_gene: TRBV6-1; abundance: .; j_gene: TRBJ1-4; len: 14
CDR3nt: TGCAGCGTTGCCCGTCAGGGGGCGCGGTACACTGAAGCTTTCTTT; CDR3aa: CSVARQGARYTEAFF; d_gene: TRBD1; v_gene: TRBV29-1; abundance: once; j_gene: TRBJ1-1; len: 15
CDR3nt: TGTGCCACCAGCAGAGAAGGCGGGAGAAATGAGCAGTTCTTC; CDR3aa: CATSREGGRNEQFF; d_gene: TRBD2; v_gene: TRBV15; abundance: .; j_gene: TRBJ2-1; len: 14
CDR3nt: TGTGCCATCACGGGAGATACTGACACTGAAGCTTTCTTT; CDR3aa: CAITGDTDTEAFF; d_gene: .; v_gene: TRBV10-3; abundance: few; j_gene: TRBJ1-1; len: 13
CDR3nt: TGTGCCACCAGCAAAAGGGGTTCGAACACCGGGGAGCTGTTTTTT; CDR3aa: CATSKRGSNTGELFF; d_gene: .; v_gene: TRBV15; abundance: .; j_gene: TRBJ2-2; len: 15
CDR3nt: TGCAGCGTTGCCCCGTTGAGAGAAACTGAAGCTTTCTTT; CDR3aa: CSVAPLRETEAFF; d_gene: .; v_gene: TRBV29-1; abundance: .; j_gene: TRBJ1-1; len: 13
CDR3nt: TGCGCCAGCAGCTTGGGCGGGGGAGGTACTGAAGCTTTCTTT; CDR3aa: CASSLGGGGTEAFF; d_gene: .; v_gene: TRBV5-1; abundance: .; j_gene: TRBJ1-1; len: 14
CDR3nt: TGTGCCAGCAGCCCCTTTGCGGGGAGTGAGCAGTTCTTC; CDR3aa: CASSPFAGSEQFF; d_gene: .; v_gene: TRBV7-8; abundance: .; j_gene: TRBJ2-1; len: 13
CDR3nt: TGTGCCAGCAGCCTCCAGGGAGGCTATGGCTACACCTTC; CDR3aa: CASSLQGGYGYTF; d_gene: .; v_gene: TRBV6-4; abundance: .; j_gene: TRBJ1-2; len: 13
CDR3nt: TGTGCCAGCAGCCCCGACACTGAAGCTTTCTTT; CDR3aa: CASSPDTEAFF; d_gene: .; v_gene: TRBV14; abundance: .; j_gene: TRBJ1-1; len: 11
CDR3nt: TGTGCCAGCAGCTTGCGTAGGGCGGGCGAGCAGTACTTC; CDR3aa: CASSLRRAGEQYF; d_gene: .; v_gene: TRBV7-2; abundance: .; j_gene: TRBJ2-7; len: 13
CDR3nt: TGTGCCAGCAGCGGTGGACAGGCTGAAGCTTTCTTT; CDR3aa: CASSGGQAEAFF; d_gene: TRBD1; v_gene: TRBV7-9; abundance: .; j_gene: TRBJ1-1; len: 12
CDR3nt: TGTGCCAGCAGCCATGCTGGGACGGACAGGAGAAACTATGGCTACACCTTC; CDR3aa: CASSHAGTDRRNYGYTF; d_gene: TRBD1; v_gene: TRBV4-2; abundance: once; j_gene: TRBJ1-2; len: 17
CDR3nt: TGTGCCAGCAGCTTTCAGGGTAACTATGGCTACACCTTC; CDR3aa: CASSFQGNYGYTF; d_gene: .; v_gene: TRBV5-6; abundance: .; j_gene: TRBJ1-2; len: 13
CDR3nt: TGTGCCAGCAGCTTGGAGCGGGTCTGGGGCGAGCAGTACTTC; CDR3aa: CASSLERVWGEQYF; d_gene: .; v_gene: TRBV5-6; abundance: .; j_gene: TRBJ2-7; len: 14
CDR3nt: TGCGCCAGCAGCTTGGCCACTAGCGCGTACAATGAGCAGTTCTTC; CDR3aa: CASSLATSAYNEQFF; d_gene: TRBD2; v_gene: TRBV5-1; abundance: .; j_gene: TRBJ2-1; len: 15
CDR3nt: TGTGCCAGCAGTGACTCCCCGGGACAGGGGTCAGATACGCAGTATTTT; CDR3aa: CASSDSPGQGSDTQYF; d_gene: TRBD1; v_gene: TRBV6-4; abundance: .; j_gene: TRBJ2-3; len: 16
CDR3nt: TGTGCCAGCAGCCCCCCCGGGAGAAGCACAGATACGCAGTATTTT; CDR3aa: CASSPPGRSTDTQYF; d_gene: .; v_gene: TRBV14; abundance: .; j_gene: TRBJ2-3; len: 15
CDR3nt: TGTGCCAGCAGGTTGTGGGGGGGAGCGATCGGCGAGCAGTACTTC; CDR3aa: CASRLWGGAIGEQYF; d_gene: TRBD2; v_gene: TRBV5-4; abundance: few; j_gene: TRBJ2-7; len: 15
CDR3nt: TGTGCCAGCACTAGCGGCTCCTACAATGAGCAGTTCTTC; CDR3aa: CASTSGSYNEQFF; d_gene: TRBD2; v_gene: TRBV2; abundance: once; j_gene: TRBJ2-1; len: 13